One sample yielded the 15 T cell receptor beta chains listed below, sequenced in a study of persistence of HIV-infected CD4 T cells (dated by TCRdb to about 2020). Sample treatment or condition, as interpreted from the label and publication: suppressive antiretroviral therapy. A pool of overlapping HIV-1 Gag 15-mer peptides was used at around 1 ug per peptide per mL for cell stimulation. Responding CD4+ T cells were sorted by upregulation of both CD40 ligand and CD69. TCRbeta repertoires were sequenced from genomic DNA with the immunoSEQ hsTCRB assay version 4 in survey mode. TCRdb carries this immuneACCESS record with in-frame sequences only. Its versions omit some clonotypes, under half of them owing to an unresolved V gene in the studies checked, with the rest unexplained. Counted in this sample were about 20,000 clones; about 60% of them appeared once. The top ten clonotypes cover 1.5% to 2% of the sample.

No antigen has been assigned to these receptors. The input for sequencing was CD4+ T cells sorted from PBMCs after 18-hour stimulation, taken from a patient who received antiretroviral therapy. The cell subset or site label, read with the paper, signifies: CD40L+CD69+ CD4 T cells responding to HIV-1 Gag peptides. The receptors originated from an adult woman with HIV who was CMV-seropositive.

This chain links TRBV2 with TRBJ2-5, with D unresolved. CDR3 length: 14 amino acids. V was clipped by 9 bases and J by 1 base, with 15 bases between them. The germline V gene has CDR1 SNHLY and CDR2 FYNNEI. The CDR3 is CASAAKSSQETQYF. The CDR3 DNA reads as TGTGCCAGTGCCGCCAAATCCAGCCAAGAGACCCAGTACTTC.

V usage is TRBV10-3 and J usage is TRBJ2-2; TRBD1 aligns across 11 bases. Losses at the gene ends were 3 bases for V and 0 bases for J; bases not matched to a gene: 12. CDR1 ENHRY and CDR2 SYGVKD come from the germline V gene. There are 20 residues in the CDR3. CDR3 residues: CAISDGMGQGVYSNTGELFF. The CDR3 DNA sequence: TGTGCCATCAGTGACGGTATGGGACAGGGGGTATATTCGAACACCGGGGAGCTGTTTTTT.

This clone occurred a few times. The chain has TRBV7-3 and TRBJ1-1, with a weak D call TRBD1 (5 bases). The CDR3 extends over 14 amino acids. The germline V gene has CDR1 SGHTA and CDR2 FQGTGA. V shed 3 bases and J shed 3 bases, with 11 bases lying between them. The chain's CDR3 is CASSFQGWDTEAFF. DNA of the CDR3: TGTGCCAGCAGCTTCCAGGGATGGGACACTGAAGCTTTCTTT.

This chain uses TRBV5-1 with TRBJ1-1; D is uncertain. The CDR3 is made up of 10 amino acids. CDR1 and CDR2 (germline): SGHRS, YFSETQ. V dropped 5 bases and J dropped 5 bases, with 4 bases sitting between them. CDR3 region: CASRGTEAFF. CDR3 bases: TGCGCCAGCAGGGGGACTGAAGCTTTCTTT.

The rearrangement joins TRBV5-6 to TRBJ1-2; D is undetermined. This CDR3 is built from 16 residues. Deletions cut 1 base from V and 7 bases from J, with 20 bases between. Germline V gene data show CDR1 as SGHDT and CDR2 as YYEEEE. CDR3 bases: TGTGCCAGCAGCTTGCCAGGAGGACGAACGATCGGTGGCTACACCTTC. This translates into CASSLPGGRTIGGYTF.

This clone was seen a few times. One end of the junction does not line up with germline, which may come from a read error. The chain has TRBV3-1 (or the pseudogene TRBV3-2) and TRBJ2-1; the D is unclear. Per germline, CDR1 LGHDT and CDR2 YNNKEL (reference sequence). CDR3 length: 12 amino acids. In DNA, the CDR3 is TGTGCCAGCAGCCAAGAGGGTAGCCTCTCGATCTTC. Its protein product is CASSQEGSLSIF.

This clone came up a few times. The DNA of the CDR3 is TGCGCCAGCAGCTTGGCTGGGGCGGCGAACACTGAAGCTTTCTTT. Amino acid sequence: CASSLAGAANTEAFF. The chain uses TRBV5-1 and TRBJ1-1; maybe TRBD1 (5 bases). Trimming removed 0 bases at V and 1 base at J, with 10 bases between. The CDR3 sequence is 15 residues long. The germline V gene has CDR1 SGHRS and CDR2 YFSETQ.

This chain links TRBV9 with TRBJ2-3; 10 bases map to TRBD2. CDR1 SGDLS and CDR2 YYNGEE come from the germline V gene. The trim removed 4 bases at V and 4 bases at J, leaving 15 bases unmatched. The CDR3 runs 18 residues. The CDR3 coding sequence is TGTGCCAGCAGCACACAATTTAGCGGGGGGTTATCCCCAGATACGCAGTATTTT. It is translated as CASSTQFSGGLSPDTQYF.

The rearrangement joins TRBV30 to TRBJ1-2; 7 bases map to TRBD1. There are 14 residues in the CDR3. J gave up 2 bases and V 7 bases, and 10 bases lay outside the gene matches. Germline V gene lookup returns CDR1 GTSNPN and CDR2 SVGIG (reference sequence). CDR3 sequence reads: CASNNRGINYGYTF. CDR3 in DNA: TGTGCCTCCAATAACAGGGGTATCAACTATGGCTACACCTTC.

The V and J genes are TRBV5-4 and TRBJ2-6; D is unclear. V shed 0 bases and J shed 4 bases, with 8 bases lying between them. The CDR3 consists of 15 residues. Germline V gives CDR1 SGHNT, CDR2 YYREEE (reference sequence). The CDR3 here is CASSLEAYGANVLTF. The DNA of the CDR3 is TGTGCCAGCAGCTTGGAGGCATACGGGGCCAACGTCCTGACTTTC.

This clone was observed a few times. For the CDR3, the DNA is TGTGCCAGCAGCCAGTTTGATAGGGAAGATTCACCCCTCCACTTT. Its protein is CASSQFDREDSPLHF. The chain links TRBV5-6 to TRBJ1-6; D is ambiguous. Germline V gene data show CDR1 as SGHDT and CDR2 as YYEEEE. CDR3 length equals 15 residues. V was clipped by 4 bases and J by 8 bases, with 16 bases between them. Combining the CDR3 with reference TRBV5-6 and TRBJ1-6 gives the whole variable domain DAGVTQSPTHLIKTRGQQVTLRCSPKSGHDTVSWYQQALGQGPQFIFQYYEEEERQRGNFPDRFSGHQFPNYSSELNVNALLLGDSALYLCASSQFDREDSPLHFGNGTRLTVT.

The rearrangement links TRBV5-6 to TRBJ1-2; TRBD1 aligns across 9 bases. With V trimmed by 2 bases and J by 7 bases, 6 bases remained unmatched. Germline V lookup: CDR1 SGHDT, CDR2 YYEEEE. The CDR3 covers 14 residues. The CDR3 is CASSFGTGSGGYTF. The DNA for the CDR3 is TGTGCCAGCAGCTTCGGGACAGGGTCTGGTGGCTACACCTTC.

The chain joins TRBV5-1 to TRBJ2-2; 8 bases match TRBD1. Germline trimming cut 3 bases from V and 6 bases from J; bases unmatched to any gene: 4. The CDR3 sequence is 14 residues long. Germline V gene sequence: CDR1 SGHRS, CDR2 YFSETQ. The CDR3 nucleotides read TGCGCCAGCAGCTCGGACAGGGAAGCCGGGGAGCTGTTTTTT. Residues: CASSSDREAGELFF.

The sample holds one count of this clone. The chain joins TRBV30 to TRBJ1-3; 7 positions agree with TRBD1. The CDR3 contains 16 residues. J gave up 0 bases and V 5 bases, and 10 bases lay outside the gene matches. Germline V gives CDR1 GTSNPN, CDR2 SVGIG (reference sequence). This chain's CDR3 is CAWETGTPFSGNTIYF. The CDR3 DNA follows: TGTGCCTGGGAGACAGGGACGCCTTTCTCTGGAAACACCATATATTTT.

CDR3 protein: CASSLTPGNGDTQYF. The DNA for the CDR3 is TGTGCCAGCAGCTTAACTCCCGGAAATGGAGATACGCAGTATTTT. The chain joins TRBV7-3 to TRBJ2-3; D remains unclear. V lost 0 bases and J 5 bases, leaving 12 bases between the germline ends. There are 15 residues in the CDR3. Germline V gene sequence: CDR1 SGHTA, CDR2 FQGTGA.